This T cell receptor beta chain was found in a study of neurological immune-mediated disorders. Per the germline V gene, CDR1 is DFQATT and CDR2 is SNEGSKA (reference sequence). The CDR3 loop spans 13 amino acids. Trimming removed 0 bases at V and 6 bases at J, with 11 bases between. This clonotype was detected ten times or more. The team produced cDNA through 5'RACE using 10-nucleotide random UMIs. MiXCR was run by TCRdb on the 5' RACE reads, yielding one entry per CDR3 protein. The repertoire consists of approximately 23,000 distinct CDR3 sequences, with about 9.4% occurring once and the leading ten covering about a fifth.

The clonotype comes from an older woman with HTLV-1-associated myelopathy (HAM/TSP). Sequenced material: PBMCs. The chain joins TRBV20-1 to TRBJ1-2; D remains unclear. The DNA for the CDR3 is TGCAGTGCTAGAGAGGCGGCGGCGGATGGCTACACCTTC. Its translation: CSAREAAADGYTF.